This TCR beta chain was captured in a study of T cell repertoires and HLA-DP antigens (dated by TCRdb to about 2018). Study-level background: The study used an in vitro model of CD4+ T cell alloreactivity in which transduced HeLa cells presented allogeneic HLA-DP. One alloantigen differed from self by one peptide-binding groove amino acid, whereas the other differed by ten, modelling structurally similar versus dissimilar alloantigens. The three donors were two male and one female, with ages ranging from the 18-to-29 to the 60-to-69 age band. An average DNA input of roughly 240 ng was used for sorted CD137+CD4+ samples, compared with roughly 1.2 ug for pre-culture CD4+ samples. General conclusions and limits of the study: Clonality of sorted CD137+ cells was similar against both alloantigens (around 0.37) and much higher than in pre-culture samples (roughly 0.038). Average cumulative frequency of clones undetected before culture was approximately 40% against one allele and about 51% against the other. Limitations included only a few donors, a non-physiological HeLa antigen-presenting system, and the use of total CD4+ responder cells. Separate analysis of naive and memory CD4+ repertoires was not performed.

Magnetic bead negative selection was used to isolate untouched CD4+ T cells from Ficoll-separated PBMC, with purity averaging roughly 98%. Using magnetic beads, untouched CD4+ T cells were isolated from Ficoll-separated PBMC at around 98% purity, with only negligible CD8+ contamination. Peripheral blood mononuclear cells came from the buffy coats of a few healthy blood donors, who served as the study's donors. All three donors were CMV seronegative. Genomic DNA was extracted with the DNeasy Blood & Tissue Kit. TCRB sequencing was performed on genomic DNA from sorted CD137+CD4+ cells and pre-culture CD4+ baseline samples from each subject. Germline trimming amounts to 5 bases on V and 3 bases on J, with 8 as the count of junction bases outside the gene matches. Including the terminal cysteine and phenylalanine, the CDR3 comprises 15 residues. Just the 45-base CDR3 DNA is kept, in frame starting at base 1. The germline V gene (reference sequence) gives CDR1 as SGHKS and CDR2 as YYEKEE.

Comments on this clone: It lacks a known antigen. No quality values exist for individual bases; no much larger clone is one base distant.

The immunoSEQ multiplex PCR, with forward primers for 54 TRBV segments and reverse primers for 13 TRBJ segments, was used to amplify TCRB CDR3 regions. For pre-culture CD4+ samples, sequencing was done at deep resolution with a target of about 220,000 T cell genomes. Sequencing of amplicons was performed on an Illumina HiSeq System, and 87 bp reads covering the CDR3 were generated. In the source study's methods: Reads were corrected for PCR and sequencing errors, and CDR3 regions were defined by alignment to IMGT reference sequences. Synthetic template pools were used to estimate the numbers of templates and unique rearrangements. Clonality was calculated as 1 minus Pielou's evenness. Richness was estimated with the Daley-Smith estimator. Repertoire overlap was measured with Morisita's index. A clone counted as low-abundance if it appeared in cultured samples but went undetected in the pre-culture repertoire of the same donor. TCRdb limited this immuneACCESS table to in-frame rearrangements with V and J called. A share of clones is missing; checked studies link under half to unresolved V genes, and the rest is unexplained. V and J calls and clone size follow that table, whereas D and trimming were derived from the DNA. The sample records 75,000 to 90,000 clones, 86% of which are singletons. The ten largest clones represent around 1.7% of the sample.

The sequence links TRBV5-5 to TRBJ2-7, with TRBD2 identical over 10 junction bases. The sequencing input was CD4+ T cells from PBMCs. The receptor's source is a man aged 45-65 years in good health and CMV-seronegative. The nucleotide sequence reads TGTGCCAGCAGGAGCGGGAGGGCCATCTACTACGAGCAGTACTTC. The translation is CASRSGRAIYYEQYF.